This TCR beta chain came from a study of early T cells in non-severe SARS-CoV-2 infection. In the study overall: Whole-blood bulk RNA, unsorted, was sequenced, and chains were unpaired. Study results and caveats: Comparison of clonotypes with VDJdb favored anti-spike CD8 responses while missing private and CD4 specificities.

Individual cDNA molecules each received unique molecular identifiers attached to them. In TCRdb, the 5' RACE reads were re-called with MiXCR into one record per CDR3 protein. Here the sample spans about 62,000 distinct CDR3 sequences, approximately 10% being singletons. This CDR3 region has 15 residues. V was cut by 1 base and J by 0 bases, with 9 bases left in between. Per germline, CDR1 LGHDT and CDR2 YNNKEL (reference sequence). In the case of this clonotype: Its antigen is as yet unknown.

This TCR derives from an adult who was a healthcare worker with PCR-confirmed SARS-CoV-2 infection or an uninfected control (not recorded which). The chain couples TRBV3-1 to TRBJ1-1; no clear D gene. The material sequenced was whole blood. The CDR3 loop is CASSQVPGVNTEAFF. In DNA, the CDR3 is TGTGCCAGCAGCCAAGTCCCGGGTGTGAACACTGAAGCTTTCTTT.